The next 8 T cell receptor beta chains were all read from a single sample in a study of blood T cell repertoires in COVID-19. Using immunoSEQ multiplex PCR, the repertoire was profiled, and TCRdb retains in-frame clones only, with some absent. The sample lists some 240,000 clones; roughly 84% were seen once. The sample taken for sequencing was peripheral blood. These receptors were collected from a woman aged 40 to 50 who had recovered from COVID-19.

V and J are TRBV7-2 and TRBJ2-1; tentatively, D is TRBD2 (6 bases). The CDR3 is 14 residues long. V gave up 1 base and J gave up 5 bases, with 9 bases separating them. Germline CDR1 SGHTA, CDR2 FQGNSA. The CDR3 bases are TGTGCCAGCAGCTTAGGCGGGGCAAACAATGAGCAGTTCTTC. It translates to CASSLGGANNEQFF.

V and J are TRBV10-2 and TRBJ2-3, with D unresolved. CDR1 and CDR2 (germline): WSHSY, SAAADI. The CDR3 loop spans 13 amino acids. V was shortened by 6 bases and J by 0 bases, with 7 bases between the two germline ends. The DNA for the CDR3 is TGCGCCAGCAGGATGACTAGCACAGATACGCAGTATTTT. Protein sequence: CASRMTSTDTQYF.

This chain links TRBV7-9 with TRBJ2-1; TRBD1 matches at 7 bases. Germline CDR1 SEHNR, CDR2 FQNEAQ (reference sequence). The CDR3 contains 15 residues. The CDR3 region is CAVFRTGRRLNEQFF. Written as DNA, the CDR3 is TGTGCAGTCTTCCGGACAGGCCGCCGACTCAATGAGCAGTTCTTC.

This rearrangement joins TRBV2 to TRBJ1-3; TRBD1 aligns across 9 bases. The CDR3 covers 14 residues. CDR1 is SNHLY, CDR2 FYNNEI, per germline. V dropped 3 bases and J dropped 4; count of bases not matched to a gene: 1. This CDR3 reads CASSDTGGGNTIYF. CDR3 DNA: TGTGCCAGCAGTGATACAGGGGGCGGAAACACCATATATTTT. Combining the CDR3 with reference TRBV2 and TRBJ1-3 gives the whole variable domain EPEVTQTPSHQVTQMGQEVILRCVPISNHLYFYWYRQILGQKVEFLVSFYNNEISEKSEIFDDQFSVERPDGSNFTLKIRSTKLEDSAMYFCASSDTGGGNTIYFGEGSWLTVV.

The rearrangement uses TRBV6-2 or TRBV6-3 and TRBJ1-5; D gene ambiguous. Trimming took 5 bases from V and 4 from J, leaving 12 bases between them. This CDR3 comprises 14 residues. The germline V gene encodes CDR1 MNHEY and CDR2 SVGEGT. Written as DNA, the CDR3 is TGTGCCAGCAGTCAAACAGTGTCAAATCAGCCCCAGCATTTT. Translation: CASSQTVSNQPQHF.

This clone was counted only a few times. The same CDR3 can be traced to other DNA sequences in this sample. The chain employs TRBV6-5 and TRBJ1-5; D possibly corresponds to TRBD1 (6 bases). V gave up 5 bases and J gave up 0 bases, with 8 bases separating them. CDR1 MNHEY and CDR2 SVGAGI come from the germline V gene. The CDR3 sequence is 14 residues long. The CDR3 region has the DNA TGTGCCAGCAGTCCAGGGGATAGCAATCAGCCCCAGCATTTT. Amino acid sequence: CASSPGDSNQPQHF.

The chain employs TRBV3-1 (or the pseudogene TRBV3-2) and TRBJ1-2; D not certain. Germline V gene lookup returns CDR1 LGHDT and CDR2 YNNKEL (reference sequence). V shed 1 base and J shed 7 bases, with 22 bases lying between them. The CDR3 is 17 amino acids. CDR3 in amino acids: CASSQAGRRVMLGGYTF. The CDR3 bases are TGTGCCAGCAGCCAAGCAGGTCGGAGGGTGATGCTCGGTGGCTACACCTTC.

The chain links TRBV7-8 to TRBJ1-2, with D perhaps matching TRBD1 (6 bases). The ends were cut back, 6 bases at V and 8 bases at J, with 16 bases in the middle. The CDR3 is made up of 13 amino acids. The germline V gene encodes CDR1 SGHVS and CDR2 FQNEAQ. The CDR3 region is CASSPTGRGGYTF. CDR3 DNA sequence: TGTGCCAGCAGTCCAACAGGGCGAGGCGGCTACACCTTC. Filled out from reference TRBV7-8 and TRBJ1-2, the complete variable domain reads GAGVSQSPRYKVAKRGQDVALRCDPISGHVSLFWYQQALGQGPEFLTYFQNEAQLDKSGLPSDRFFAERPEGSVSTLKIQRTQQEDSAVYLCASSPTGRGGYTFGSGTRLTVV.